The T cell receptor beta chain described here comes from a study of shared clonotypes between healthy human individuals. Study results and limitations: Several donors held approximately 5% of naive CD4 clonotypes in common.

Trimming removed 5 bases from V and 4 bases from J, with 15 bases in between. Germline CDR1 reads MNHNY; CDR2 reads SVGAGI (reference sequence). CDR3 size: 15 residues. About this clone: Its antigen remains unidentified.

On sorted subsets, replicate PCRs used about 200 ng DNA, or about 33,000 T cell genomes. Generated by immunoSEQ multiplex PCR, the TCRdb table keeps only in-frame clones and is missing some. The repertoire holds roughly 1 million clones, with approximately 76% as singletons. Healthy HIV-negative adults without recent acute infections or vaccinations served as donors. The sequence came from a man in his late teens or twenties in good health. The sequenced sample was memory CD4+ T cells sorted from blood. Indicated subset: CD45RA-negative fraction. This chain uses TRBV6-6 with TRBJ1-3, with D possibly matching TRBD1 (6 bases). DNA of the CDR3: TGTGCCAGCAGTCTAATTCAGGGGTTCGGAAACACCATATATTTT. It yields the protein CASSLIQGFGNTIYF.